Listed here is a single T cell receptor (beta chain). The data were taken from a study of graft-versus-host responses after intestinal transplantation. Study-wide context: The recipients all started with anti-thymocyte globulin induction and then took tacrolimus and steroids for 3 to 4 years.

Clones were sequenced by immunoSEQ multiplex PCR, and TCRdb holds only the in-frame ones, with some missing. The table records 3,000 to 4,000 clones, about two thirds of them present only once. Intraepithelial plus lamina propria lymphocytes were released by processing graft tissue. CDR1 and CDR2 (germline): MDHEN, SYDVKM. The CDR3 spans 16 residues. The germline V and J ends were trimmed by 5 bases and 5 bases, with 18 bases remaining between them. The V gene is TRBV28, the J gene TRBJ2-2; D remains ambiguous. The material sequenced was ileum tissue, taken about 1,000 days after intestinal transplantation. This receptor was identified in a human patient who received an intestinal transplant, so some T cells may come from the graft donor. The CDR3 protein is CASSGERASLTGELFF. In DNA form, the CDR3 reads TGTGCCAGCAGTGGGGAAAGGGCGTCGCTGACCGGGGAGCTGTTTTTT.